This passage covers 18 T cell receptor beta chains from one sample sequenced in a study of OX40 agonist ivuxolimab in advanced cancers. Sequencing was performed with immunoSEQ multiplex PCR; in TCRdb, only in-frame clones are kept and a portion is missing. This sample has over 35,000 clones, with 80% found just once. Material: CD4+ or CD8+ T cells sorted from blood, obtained in a trial of the OX40 agonist ivuxolimab. Receptors were obtained from an adult with an advanced solid tumor such as melanoma, head and neck, liver or kidney cancer.

Note on this clone: The sample carries other DNA sequences with the same CDR3. This chain uses TRBV7-2 with TRBJ2-5; D gene uncertain. This CDR3 contains 13 residues. V lost 2 bases, J lost 4 bases, and 8 bases lay in between. Germline-derived CDR1 and CDR2 are SGHTA and FQGNSA. Written as DNA, the CDR3 is TGTGCCAGCAGCTTAACAGATGGAGAGACCCAGTACTTC. Translating it yields CASSLTDGETQYF.

The V and J genes are TRBV6-1 and TRBJ1-2; D might be TRBD1 (5 bases). The germline V and J ends were trimmed by 5 bases and 0 bases, with 13 bases remaining between them. The CDR3 runs to 15 residues. In germline, CDR1 is MNHNS, CDR2 SASEGT. Written as DNA, the CDR3 is TGTGCCAGCAGTAGAAACCAGGGAGCTAACTATGGCTACACCTTC. Its translation: CASSRNQGANYGYTF.

The rearrangement links TRBV6-5 to TRBJ1-2; D is ambiguous. Trimming shortened V by 8 bases and J by 8 bases, and 21 bases separated the two germline ends. CDR3 length equals 14 residues. Germline CDR1 and CDR2: MNHEY and SVGAGI. The chain's CDR3 is CASGVFSSTIGYTF. The CDR3 coding sequence is TGTGCCAGCGGTGTTTTTTCATCCACTATCGGCTACACCTTC.

This sequence joins TRBV30 and TRBJ2-2, with 8 positions matching TRBD2. CDR1 and CDR2 from the germline V gene are GTSNPN and SVGIG (reference sequence). This CDR3 region has 16 residues. The junction had 16 bases not matched to a gene; V was cut back by 4 bases and J by 9 bases. The CDR3 DNA follows: TGTGCCTGGATAAATCCGGGACTAGATGTTATGAGGGAGCTGTTTTTT. Translation gives CAWINPGLDVMRELFF.

The rearrangement uses TRBV6-5 and TRBJ2-1; 10 bases agree with TRBD2. CDR1 MNHEY and CDR2 SVGAGI come from the germline V gene. The trim removed 10 bases at V and 4 bases at J, leaving 7 bases unmatched. The CDR3 is 14 amino acids. CDR3 residues: CATTPGLAYNEQFF. CDR3 coding DNA: TGTGCCACCACTCCGGGACTAGCGTACAATGAGCAGTTCTTC.

The chain has TRBV7-2 and TRBJ1-6; possibly TRBD1 for D (6 bases). The V end lost 7 bases, the J end lost 10 bases, and 17 bases lay between the germline ends. There are 14 residues in the CDR3. Germline CDR1 SGHTA, CDR2 FQGNSA. CDR3 in DNA: TGTGCCAGCACCCTCCCGGACAGCTACTCACCCCTCCACTTT. This codes for CASTLPDSYSPLHF.

V usage is TRBV4-3 and J usage is TRBJ2-3; tentatively, D is TRBD1 (5 bases). Trimming took 0 bases from V and 6 from J, leaving 7 bases between them. The CDR3 spans 13 residues. Germline V gene data show CDR1 as LGHNA and CDR2 as YSLEER. CDR3 loop: CASSQEYRDTQYF. The CDR3 DNA is TGCGCCAGCAGCCAAGAATACAGGGATACGCAGTATTTT.

V usage is TRBV19 and J usage is TRBJ1-1; 10 nucleotides line up with TRBD1. This CDR3 is built from 15 residues. Trimming cost V 3 bases and J 2 bases; bases outside gene matches: 3. Germline V gene lookup returns CDR1 LNHDA and CDR2 SQIVND (reference sequence). CDR3 sequence (DNA): TGTGCCAGTAGTATCGGACAGGGGGTAAACACTGAAGCTTTCTTT. Translation: CASSIGQGVNTEAFF.

The chain couples TRBV2 to TRBJ2-3; D uncertain. This CDR3 comprises 13 residues. CDR1 is SNHLY and CDR2 is FYNNEI in the germline V gene. The V end lost 6 bases, the J end lost 1 base, and 8 bases lay between the germline ends. The CDR3 DNA follows: TGTGCCAGCAGGGCCACAGGCACAGATACGCAGTATTTT. This translates into CASRATGTDTQYF.

This chain connects TRBV19 to TRBJ2-3; weak D call: TRBD2 (6 bases). The CDR3 totals 13 residues. Germline lookup yields CDR1 LNHDA and CDR2 SQIVND (reference sequence). V shed 0 bases and J shed 8 bases, with 9 bases lying between them. CDR3 in amino acids: CASSIDQRATQYF. The CDR3 DNA is TGTGCCAGTAGTATAGATCAGCGGGCTACGCAGTATTTT.

This clone was observed a few times. The chain is built from TRBV27 and TRBJ1-5, with a tentative D call TRBD1 (5 bases). This CDR3 is built from 14 residues. Trimming removed 5 bases from V and 9 bases from J, with 17 bases in between. Per the germline V gene, CDR1 is MNHEY and CDR2 is SMNVEV (reference sequence). The CDR3 DNA reads TGTGCCAGCAGTCCGCAGGGAGGCCCAGGGCCCCAGCATTTT. This encodes CASSPQGGPGPQHF.

The chain has TRBV4-1 and TRBJ1-3; tentative D call: TRBD1 (5 bases). This CDR3 spans 18 amino acids. From germline, CDR1 is MGHRA and CDR2 YSYEKL. V was clipped by 0 bases and J by 1 base, with 16 bases between them. Here the CDR3 DNA reads TGCGCCAGCAGCCAAGATCGTAAGGGGATGGGGTCTGGAAACACCATATATTTT. Residues: CASSQDRKGMGSGNTIYF.

The rearrangement uses TRBV7-9 and TRBJ1-5; perhaps TRBD1 as D (6 bases). Deletions cut 4 bases from V and 7 bases from J, with 14 bases between. Germline V CDR1 and CDR2: SEHNR, FQNEAQ (reference sequence). CDR3 length: 14 amino acids. In DNA, the CDR3 is TGTGCCAGCAGCTCTTCAGGGGTAGGGCAGCCCCAGCATTTT. As protein: CASSSSGVGQPQHF.

CDR3: CASSQEPGPRTDTQYF. The CDR3, as DNA: TGCGCCAGCAGCCAAGAGCCGGGACCCCGCACAGATACGCAGTATTTT. This chain connects TRBV4-3 to TRBJ2-3, with D perhaps TRBD1 or TRBD2 (5 bases each). Trimming shortened V by 0 bases and J by 1 base, and 11 bases separated the two germline ends. The germline gives CDR1 LGHNA, CDR2 YSLEER. The CDR3 length is 16 residues.

The rearrangement links TRBV4-3 to TRBJ2-7; 7 positions agree with TRBD1. The trim removed 4 bases at V and 6 bases at J, leaving 12 bases unmatched. The CDR3 runs 15 residues. The germline V gene has CDR1 LGHNA and CDR2 YSLEER. CDR3 nucleotides: TGCGCCAGCAGCCTAGACGATCGACAGGGTCGCGAGCAGTACTTC. Protein: CASSLDDRQGREQYF.

V usage is TRBV10-3 and J usage is TRBJ2-7; tentatively, D is TRBD1 or TRBD2 (5 bases each). The CDR3 has 18 amino acids. The V gene lost 0 bases and the J gene lost 1 base, with 19 bases spanning the gap. CDR1 ENHRY and CDR2 SYGVKD come from the germline V gene. For the CDR3, the DNA is TGTGCCATCAGTGAGTCGGGGCTCGCAGGGACGGGTTCCTACGAGCAGTACTTC. Protein: CAISESGLAGTGSYEQYF.

This sequence joins TRBV7-2 and TRBJ1-3, with 10 nucleotides matching TRBD1. Trimming took 6 bases from V and 3 from J; bases not matched to a gene: 2. This CDR3 comprises 14 residues. The V gene's germline CDR1 is SGHTA and CDR2 FQGNSA. The DNA for the CDR3 is TGTGCCAGCAGGGACAGGGGGGTTGGAAACACCATATATTTT. Residues: CASRDRGVGNTIYF.

The rearrangement links TRBV11-2 to TRBJ2-3, with 12 bases identical to TRBD2. The CDR3 extends over 16 amino acids. Trimming cost V 3 bases and J 2 bases; bases outside gene matches: 3. CDR1 is SGHAT, CDR2 FQNNGV, per germline. CDR3 region: CASSFLAGGNTDTQYF. The CDR3 bases are TGTGCCAGCAGCTTTCTAGCGGGGGGGAACACAGATACGCAGTATTTT.